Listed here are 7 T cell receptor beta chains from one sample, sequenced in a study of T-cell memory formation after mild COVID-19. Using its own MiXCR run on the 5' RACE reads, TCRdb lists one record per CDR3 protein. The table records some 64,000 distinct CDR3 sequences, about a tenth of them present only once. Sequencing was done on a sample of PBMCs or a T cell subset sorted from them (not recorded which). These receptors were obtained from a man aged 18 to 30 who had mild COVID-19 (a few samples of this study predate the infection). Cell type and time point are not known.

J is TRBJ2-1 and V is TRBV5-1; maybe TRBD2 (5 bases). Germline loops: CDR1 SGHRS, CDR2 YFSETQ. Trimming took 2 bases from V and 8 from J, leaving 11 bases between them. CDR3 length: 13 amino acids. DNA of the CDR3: TGCGCCAGCAGCTTAATGCCCGGGGATGAGCAGTTCTTC. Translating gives CASSLMPGDEQFF.

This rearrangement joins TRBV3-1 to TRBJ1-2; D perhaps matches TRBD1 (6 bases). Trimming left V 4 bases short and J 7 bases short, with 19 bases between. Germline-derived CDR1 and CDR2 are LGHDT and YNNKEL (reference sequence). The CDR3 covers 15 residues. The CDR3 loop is CASSLQGGGSFGYTF. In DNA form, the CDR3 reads TGTGCCAGCAGCCTACAGGGTGGTGGTTCTTTTGGCTACACCTTC.

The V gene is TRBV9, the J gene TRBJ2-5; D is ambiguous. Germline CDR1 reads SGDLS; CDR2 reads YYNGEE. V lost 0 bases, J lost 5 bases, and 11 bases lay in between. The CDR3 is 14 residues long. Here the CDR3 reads CASSVGPDRETQYF. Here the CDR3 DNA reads TGTGCCAGCAGCGTAGGACCCGATAGGGAGACCCAGTACTTC.

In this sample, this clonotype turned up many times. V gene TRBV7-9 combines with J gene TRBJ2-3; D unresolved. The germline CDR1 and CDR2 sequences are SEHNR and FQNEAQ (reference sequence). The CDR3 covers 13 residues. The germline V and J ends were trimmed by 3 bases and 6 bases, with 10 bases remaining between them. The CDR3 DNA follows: TGTGCCAGCAGCTTTTGGTCTTTTGATACGCAGTATTTT. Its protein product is CASSFWSFDTQYF. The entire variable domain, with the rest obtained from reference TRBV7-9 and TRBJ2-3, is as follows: DTGVSQNPRHKITKRGQNVTFRCDPISEHNRLYWYRQTLGQGPEFLTYFQNEAQLEKSRLLSDRFSAERPKGSFSTLEIQRTEQGDSAMYLCASSFWSFDTQYFGPGTRLTVL.

CDR3 amino acids: CAISAARGILYEQYF. DNA of the CDR3: TGTGCCATCAGTGCCGCGAGAGGGATACTCTACGAGCAGTACTTC. This chain uses TRBV10-3 with TRBJ2-7, with D perhaps matching TRBD2 (5 bases). Germline V gene lookup returns CDR1 ENHRY and CDR2 SYGVKD. V gave up 4 bases and J gave up 3 bases, with 16 bases separating them. The CDR3 length is 15 residues.

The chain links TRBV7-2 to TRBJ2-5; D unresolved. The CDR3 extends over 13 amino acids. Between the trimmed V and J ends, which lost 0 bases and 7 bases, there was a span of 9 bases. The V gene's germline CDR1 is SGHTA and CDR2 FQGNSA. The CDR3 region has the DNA TGTGCCAGCAGCTTAGCGATTGATCGGACCCAGTACTTC. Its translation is CASSLAIDRTQYF.

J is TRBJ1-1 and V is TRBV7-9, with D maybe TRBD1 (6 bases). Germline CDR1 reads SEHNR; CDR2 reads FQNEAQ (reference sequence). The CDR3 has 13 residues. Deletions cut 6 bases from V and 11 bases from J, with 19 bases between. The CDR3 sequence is CASSRTTGNSAFF. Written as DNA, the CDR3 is TGTGCCAGCAGTCGGACGACAGGCAATTCGGCTTTCTTT.